These 10 T cell receptor beta chains came from one sample sequenced in a study of blood T cell repertoires in COVID-19 (TCRdb year 2020). Library construction relied on the immunoSEQ multiplex PCR assay. TCRdb holds this immuneACCESS table with in-frame rearrangements only. Some clones are missing; in checked studies, unresolved V genes explain under half, and the rest has no known cause. The sample table shows around 250,000 clones, and approximately 83% are seen once. The top ten constitute under 2.5% of the sample. The sequenced material came from PBMCs or T cells enriched from blood (not recorded which). Receptors originate from a woman aged 45 to 65 who had recovered from COVID-19.

The table lists this clone with a few counts. The V gene is TRBV4-1, the J gene TRBJ2-7; D ambiguous. CDR3 size: 14 residues. Trimming shortened V by 0 bases and J by 5 bases, and 11 bases separated the two germline ends. CDR1 and CDR2 (germline): MGHRA, YSYEKL. The CDR3 protein is CASSQEPSMDEQYF. CDR3 in DNA: TGCGCCAGCAGCCAAGAACCTTCTATGGACGAGCAGTACTTC.

This chain connects TRBV6-6 to TRBJ1-1; D gene ambiguous. V was clipped by 5 bases and J by 0 bases, with 7 bases between them. The CDR3 has 13 residues. Per germline, CDR1 MNHNY and CDR2 SVGAGI (reference sequence). The CDR3 coding sequence is TGTGCCAGCAGTCCTCAGATGAACACTGAAGCTTTCTTT. It encodes CASSPQMNTEAFF.

This CDR3 reads CSVGLAGGQGEQFF. The CDR3 DNA reads as TGCAGCGTAGGACTAGCGGGAGGTCAGGGGGAGCAGTTCTTC. The chain joins TRBV29-1 to TRBJ2-1, with 14 bases aligning to TRBD2. This CDR3 comprises 14 residues. V gave up 6 bases and J gave up 10 bases; unmatched junction bases: 8. CDR1 is SQVTM, CDR2 ANQGSEA, per germline.

The V call is TRBV5-4, the J call TRBJ1-2; 11 nucleotides align to TRBD1. V lost 2 bases and J lost 4; bases outside the gene matches: 7. There are 16 residues in the CDR3. Per germline, CDR1 SGHNT and CDR2 YYREEE (reference sequence). The CDR3 sequence: CASSLGGQGGSYGYTF. CDR3 nucleotides: TGTGCCAGCAGCTTAGGGGGACAGGGGGGCAGCTATGGCTACACCTTC. Full variable domain (missing parts from reference TRBV5-4 and TRBJ1-2): ETGVTQSPTHLIKTRGQQVTLRCSSQSGHNTVSWYQQALGQGPQFIFQYYREEENGRGNFPPRFSGLQFPNYSSELNVNALELDDSALYLCASSLGGQGGSYGYTFGSGTRLTVV.

The chain recombines TRBV7-2 with TRBJ2-5; 7 bases map to TRBD2. This CDR3 is 17 amino acids long. Germline CDR1 and CDR2: SGHTA and FQGNSA. The ends lost 5 bases at V and 2 bases at J; junction bases unmatched: 14. The CDR3 DNA is TGTGCCAGCAGCCCCGGGGTAGTGGGAGGGACGCAAGAGACCCAGTACTTC. Residues: CASSPGVVGGTQETQYF.

V usage is TRBV1 and J usage is TRBJ1-5; the table assigns TRBD1, which was not confirmed against the DNA. TRBV1 is flagged as a pseudogene. There are 14 residues in the CDR3. CDR3 loop: CTSTLDRAYQPQHF. Written as DNA, the CDR3 is TGCACCAGCACCCTGGACAGGGCTTATCAGCCCCAGCATTTT.

This clone was found once. The chain combines TRBV10-3 with TRBJ2-7, with a possible D match to TRBD1 (5 bases). Trimming cost V 1 base and J 2 bases, with 15 bases left between them. The CDR3 consists of 16 residues. Looked up from germline, CDR1 is ENHRY and CDR2 is SYGVKD. CDR3 sequence: CAISELQGRSPYEQYF. CDR3 in DNA: TGTGCCATCAGTGAGTTGCAGGGCCGTTCCCCCTACGAGCAGTACTTC.

The gene calls are TRBV5-1 and TRBJ2-4; the D is unclear. This CDR3 region has 14 residues. The germline gives CDR1 SGHRS, CDR2 YFSETQ. With 4 bases removed from V and 4 bases from J, the gap between germline ends came to 12 bases. CDR3 sequence reads: CASSPDPQKNIQYF. CDR3 DNA: TGCGCCAGCAGCCCCGATCCCCAGAAAAACATTCAGTACTTC.

The chain joins TRBV4-1 to TRBJ1-2; D is unclear. The V end lost 0 bases, the J end lost 2 bases, and 7 bases lay between the germline ends. The germline gives CDR1 MGHRA, CDR2 YSYEKL. The CDR3 sequence is 14 residues long. The CDR3 is CASSQDHGNYGYTF. The CDR3 DNA follows: TGCGCCAGCAGCCAAGATCACGGGAACTATGGCTACACCTTC.

V usage is TRBV29-1 and J usage is TRBJ2-3; D is unresolved. The CDR3 is 14 residues long. Per the germline V gene, CDR1 is SQVTM and CDR2 is ANQGSEA. V shed 4 bases and J shed 1 base, with 12 bases lying between them. CDR3 in amino acids: CSVGWPAGTDTQYF. DNA of the CDR3: TGCAGCGTTGGATGGCCCGCCGGCACAGATACGCAGTATTTT.